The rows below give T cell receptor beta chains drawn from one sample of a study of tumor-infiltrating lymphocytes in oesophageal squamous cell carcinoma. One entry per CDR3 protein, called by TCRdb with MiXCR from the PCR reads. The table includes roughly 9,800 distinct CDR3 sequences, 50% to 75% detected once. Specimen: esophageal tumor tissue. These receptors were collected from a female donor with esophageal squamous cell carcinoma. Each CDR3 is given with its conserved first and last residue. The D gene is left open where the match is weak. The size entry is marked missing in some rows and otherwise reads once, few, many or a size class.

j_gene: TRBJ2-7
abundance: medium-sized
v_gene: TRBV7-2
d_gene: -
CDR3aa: CASSRKAGTENSPLHF
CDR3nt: TGTGCCAGCAGCCGTAAAGCCGGGACCGAAAATTCACCCCTCCACTTC

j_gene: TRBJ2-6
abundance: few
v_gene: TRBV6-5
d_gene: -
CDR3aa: CASSYSSTGFYSGANVLTF
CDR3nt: TGTGCCAGCAGTTACTCGAGCACAGGGTTCTACTCTGGGGCCAACGTCCTGACTTTC

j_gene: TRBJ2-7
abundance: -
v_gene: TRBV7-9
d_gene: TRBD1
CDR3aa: CASSLRTGPYSYEQYF
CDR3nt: TGTGCCAGCAGCCTCCGGACAGGGCCTTACTCCTACGAGCAGTACTTC

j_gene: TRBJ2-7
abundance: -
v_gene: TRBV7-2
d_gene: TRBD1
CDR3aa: CASSPTDRRWDEQYF
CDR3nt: TGTGCCAGCAGCCCGACGGACAGGAGGTGGGACGAGCAGTACTTC

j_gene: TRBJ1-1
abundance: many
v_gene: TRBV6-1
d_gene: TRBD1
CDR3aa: CASSGQGREAFF
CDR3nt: TGTGCCAGCAGTGGACAGGGACGGGAAGCTTTCTTT

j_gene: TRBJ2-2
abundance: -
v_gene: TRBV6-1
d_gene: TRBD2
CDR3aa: CASSEETLAGVRELFF
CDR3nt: TGTGCCAGCAGTGAGGAAACATTAGCGGGAGTACGGGAGCTGTTTTTT

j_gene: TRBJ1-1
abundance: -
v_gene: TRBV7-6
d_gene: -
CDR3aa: CASSLGGGTRAFF
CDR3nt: TGTGCCAGCAGCTTAGGGGGGGGGACAAGAGCTTTCTTT

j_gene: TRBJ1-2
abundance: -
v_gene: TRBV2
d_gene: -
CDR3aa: CASSEGITYGYTF
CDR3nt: TGTGCCAGCAGTGAAGGAATAACCTATGGCTACACCTTC

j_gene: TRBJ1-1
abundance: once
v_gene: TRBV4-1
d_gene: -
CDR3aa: CTSSPRPTQNTEAFF
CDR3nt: TGCACCAGCAGCCCTAGACCGACTCAGAACACTGAAGCTTTCTTT

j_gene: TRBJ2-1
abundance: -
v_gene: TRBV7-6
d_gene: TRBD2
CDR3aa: CASSPSPSGRAINEQFF
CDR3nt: TGTGCCAGCAGCCCTAGCCCTAGCGGGAGGGCCATCAATGAGCAGTTCTTC

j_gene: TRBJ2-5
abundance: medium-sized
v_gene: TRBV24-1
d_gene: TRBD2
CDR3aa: CATSEGLAGGETQYF
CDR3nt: TGTGCCACCAGTGAAGGACTAGCGGGGGGAGAGACCCAGTACTTC

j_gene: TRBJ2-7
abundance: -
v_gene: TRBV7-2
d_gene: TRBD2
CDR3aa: CASSLAGTSGFQYEQYF
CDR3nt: TGTGCCAGCAGCTTAGCTGGGACTAGCGGGTTTCAGTACGAGCAGTACTTC

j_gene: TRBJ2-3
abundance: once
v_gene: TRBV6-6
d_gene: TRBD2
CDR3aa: CASSPRAGGRADTQYF
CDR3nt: TGTGCCAGCAGTCCCCGAGCGGGGGGGCGTGCAGATACGCAGTATTTT

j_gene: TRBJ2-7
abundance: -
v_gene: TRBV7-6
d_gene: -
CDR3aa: CASSLYPGAVYEQYF
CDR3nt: TGTGCCAGCAGCTTATACCCCGGGGCGGTCTACGAGCAGTACTTC

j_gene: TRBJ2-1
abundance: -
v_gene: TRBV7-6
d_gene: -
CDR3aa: CASSSSGNYNEQFF
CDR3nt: TGTGCCAGCAGCTCCAGCGGAAACTACAATGAGCAGTTCTTC

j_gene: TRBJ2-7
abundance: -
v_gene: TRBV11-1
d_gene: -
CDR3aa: CASSLFNGRNSPLHF
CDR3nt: TGTGCCAGCAGCTTATTCAACGGAAGGAATTCACCCCTCCACTTC

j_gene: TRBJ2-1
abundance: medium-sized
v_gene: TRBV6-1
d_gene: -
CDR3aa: CASSAKGDYNEQFF
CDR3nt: TGTGCCAGCAGTGCAAAGGGGGACTACAATGAGCAGTTCTTC

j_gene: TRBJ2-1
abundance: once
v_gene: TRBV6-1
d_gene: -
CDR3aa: CASTSGDWQFF
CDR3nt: TGTGCCAGCACGTCGGGGGACTGGCAGTTCTTC

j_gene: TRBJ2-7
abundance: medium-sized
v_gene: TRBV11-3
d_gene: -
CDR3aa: CASSLDRFEQYF
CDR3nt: TGTGCCAGCAGCTTAGATCGGTTCGAGCAGTACTTC

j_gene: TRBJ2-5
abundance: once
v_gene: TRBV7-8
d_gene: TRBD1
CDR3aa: CASSSRTGAETQYF
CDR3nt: TGTGCCAGCAGCTCCCGGACAGGGGCGGAGACCCAGTACTTC

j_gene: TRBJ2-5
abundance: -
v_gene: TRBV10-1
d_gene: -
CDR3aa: CASSVRDGTETQYF
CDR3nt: TGCGCCAGCAGTGTTAGGGACGGAACAGAGACCCAGTACTTC

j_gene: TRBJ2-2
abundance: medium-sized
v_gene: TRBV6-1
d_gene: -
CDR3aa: CASSLGLLDTGELFF
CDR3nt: TGTGCCAGCAGTTTGGGATTACTAGACACCGGGGAGCTGTTTTTT

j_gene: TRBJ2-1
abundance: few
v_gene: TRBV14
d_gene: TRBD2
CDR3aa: CASSPFSLAGGPRSYNEQFF
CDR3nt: TGTGCCAGCAGCCCCTTCTCACTAGCGGGAGGGCCCCGATCCTACAATGAGCAGTTCTTC

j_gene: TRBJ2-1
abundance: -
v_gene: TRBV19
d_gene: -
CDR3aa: CASKLSRLEGLQFF
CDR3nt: TGTGCCAGTAAGCTTTCTCGACTGGAGGGCCTCCAGTTCTTC

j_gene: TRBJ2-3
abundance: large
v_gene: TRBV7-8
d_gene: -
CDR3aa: CASSLGDGAADTQYF
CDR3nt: TGTGCCAGCAGCTTAGGAGACGGGGCGGCGGATACGCAGTATTTT

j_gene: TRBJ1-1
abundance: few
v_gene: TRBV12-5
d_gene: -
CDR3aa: CASKMNTEAFF
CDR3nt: TGTGCTAGTAAGATGAACACTGAAGCTTTCTTT

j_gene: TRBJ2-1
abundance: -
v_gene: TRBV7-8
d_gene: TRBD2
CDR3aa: CASSLASGRSYNEQFF
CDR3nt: TGTGCCAGCAGCTTAGCGAGCGGGAGATCCTACAATGAGCAGTTCTTC

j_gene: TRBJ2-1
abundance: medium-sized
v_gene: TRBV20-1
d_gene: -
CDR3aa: CSARVARGRYNEQFF
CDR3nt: TGCAGTGCTAGAGTAGCTCGCGGGCGCTACAATGAGCAGTTCTTC

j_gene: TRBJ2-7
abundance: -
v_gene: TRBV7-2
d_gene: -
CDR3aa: CASSPDSTGYEQYF
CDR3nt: TGTGCCAGCAGTCCTGACTCCACAGGCTACGAGCAGTACTTC

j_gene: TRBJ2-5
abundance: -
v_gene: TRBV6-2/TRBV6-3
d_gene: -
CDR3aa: CASSEIPGGETQYF
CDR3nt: TGTGCCAGCAGTGAAATACCGGGTGGGGAGACCCAGTACTTC

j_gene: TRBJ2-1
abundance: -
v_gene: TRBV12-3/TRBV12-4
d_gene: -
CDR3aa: CASSPGGGRNEQFF
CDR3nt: TGTGCCAGCAGCCCAGGGGGGGGAAGGAATGAGCAGTTCTTC

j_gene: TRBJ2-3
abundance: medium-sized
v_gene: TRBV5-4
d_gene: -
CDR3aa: CASSLDGGTDTQYF
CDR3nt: TGTGCCAGCAGCTTGGACGGTGGCACAGATACGCAGTATTTT

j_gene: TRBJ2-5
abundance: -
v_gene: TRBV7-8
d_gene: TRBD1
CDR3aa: CASSSIRDRGFWETQYF
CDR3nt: TGTGCCAGCAGCTCCATACGGGACAGGGGGTTCTGGGAGACCCAGTACTTC

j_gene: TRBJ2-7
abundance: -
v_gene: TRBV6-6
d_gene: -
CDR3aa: CASSLGTYEQYF
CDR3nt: TGTGCCAGCAGTTTGGGCACCTACGAGCAGTACTTC

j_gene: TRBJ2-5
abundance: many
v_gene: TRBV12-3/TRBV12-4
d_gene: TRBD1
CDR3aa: CASKTGETQYF
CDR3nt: TGTGCCAGCAAGACAGGGGAGACCCAGTACTTC

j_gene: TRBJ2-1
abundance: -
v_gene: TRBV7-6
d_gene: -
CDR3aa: CASSSGAVTLGNEQFF
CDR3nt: TGTGCCAGCAGCTCCGGAGCGGTCACCTTGGGCAATGAGCAGTTCTTC

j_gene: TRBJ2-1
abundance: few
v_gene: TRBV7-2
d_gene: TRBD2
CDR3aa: CASSHLAGYSNEQFF
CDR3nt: TGTGCCAGCAGCCATCTAGCGGGGTACTCCAATGAGCAGTTCTTC

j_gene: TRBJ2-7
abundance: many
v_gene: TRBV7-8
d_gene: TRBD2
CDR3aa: CASSLWGGGGQYF
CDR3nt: TGTGCCAGCAGCCTGTGGGGAGGCGGGGGGCAGTACTTC

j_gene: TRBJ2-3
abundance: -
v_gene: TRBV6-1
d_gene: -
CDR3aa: CASSQGDSDTQYF
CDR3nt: TGTGCCAGCAGCCAGGGTGATTCAGATACGCAGTATTTT

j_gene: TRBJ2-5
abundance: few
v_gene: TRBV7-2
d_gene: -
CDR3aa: CASSLRRGAPQGGQYF
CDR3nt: TGTGCCAGCAGTCTACGCCGGGGGGCACCCCAGGGAGGCCAGTACTTC

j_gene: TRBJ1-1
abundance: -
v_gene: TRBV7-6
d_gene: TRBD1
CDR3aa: CASRSGQGWTEAFF
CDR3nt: TGTGCCAGCAGATCTGGACAGGGGTGGACTGAAGCTTTCTTT